This T cell receptor beta chain was retrieved from a study of T cell responses to AZD1222 COVID-19 vaccine. Study conclusions and caveats: Once two AZD1222 doses were given, Spike-specific TCR breadth and depth went up. Across spike, vaccine-associated CD4 TCRs were found, dominant at 160-218 and 743-854.

This clone has a handful of counts. Its antigen is not identified. The CDR3 contains 13 residues. V lost 0 bases and J lost 7, with 7 bases in between. Germline V CDR1 and CDR2: LNHNV, YYDKDF (reference sequence). Libraries were prepared by immunoSEQ multiplex PCR; TCRdb keeps only in-frame clonotypes and omits some of them. The profile shows roughly 81,000 clones, 65% to 90% of them singletons. This chain links TRBV15 with TRBJ1-5; D unclear. Material: peripheral blood, obtained on day 0 of AZD1222 vaccination. This clonotype was obtained from an adult in good health. The CDR3, as DNA: TGTGCCACCAGCAGAGATATTCGCCAGCCCCAGCATTTT. This translates into CATSRDIRQPQHF. The full variable domain, its missing parts supplied by reference TRBV15 and TRBJ1-5, is DAMVIQNPRYQVTQFGKPVTLSCSQTLNHNVMYWYQQKSSQAPKLLFHYYDKDFNNEADTPDNFQSRRPNTSFCFLDIRSPGLGDTAMYLCATSRDIRQPQHFGDGTRLSIL.